Listed below are T cell receptor beta chains from one sample, sequenced in a study of blood T cell repertoires in COVID-19. Assay used: immunoSEQ multiplex PCR; TCRdb lists only in-frame clones, some missing. The sample includes 95,000 to 150,000 clones, 75% to 85% of them seen just once. Sequenced input: peripheral blood. The receptors were gathered from a woman aged 45 to 65 with acute or convalescent COVID-19. Both conserved end residues are part of each CDR3. D genes are given only for firm matches. Rows may omit the clone size; those that give it use once, few, many or a size class.

TRBJ1-1	NA	TRBV7-6	NA	CASSPEEQGLTEAFF	TGTGCCAGCAGCCCCGAGGAACAGGGCCTCACTGAAGCTTTCTTT
TRBJ1-1	NA	TRBV18	NA	CASSPNQDISEAFF	TGTGCCAGCTCACCAAATCAGGACATATCTGAAGCTTTCTTT
TRBJ2-5	NA	TRBV6-6	NA	CASSYDRQETQYF	TGTGCCAGCAGTTACGACAGGCAAGAGACCCAGTACTTC
TRBJ2-1	NA	TRBV27	NA	CASSLPMPSKQFF	TGTGCCAGCAGTTTACCTATGCCCTCCAAGCAGTTCTTC
TRBJ1-1	NA	TRBV25-1	few	CASMGGVFAFF	TGTGCCAGCATGGGGGGGGTTTTTGCTTTCTTT
TRBJ1-1	NA	TRBV6-5	NA	CASSLTRDTYTEAFF	TGTGCCAGCAGTTTAACCCGGGACACTTACACTGAAGCTTTCTTT
TRBJ1-4	NA	TRBV5-5	NA	CASSLSNRAAEKLFF	TGTGCCAGCAGCTTGTCGAACAGGGCAGCTGAAAAACTGTTTTTT
TRBJ1-1	NA	TRBV2	NA	CASTSQGRLNTEAFF	TGTGCCAGCACTTCGCAAGGGCGACTAAACACTGAAGCTTTCTTT
TRBJ1-5	NA	TRBV19	NA	CASRTAGAGQPQHF	TGTGCCAGTAGAACCGCGGGGGCAGGTCAGCCCCAGCATTTT
TRBJ1-1	TRBD1	TRBV10-3	few	CAISDGQVNTEAFF	TGTGCCATCAGTGACGGACAGGTGAACACTGAAGCTTTCTTT
TRBJ1-5	NA	TRBV7-8	NA	CASSLAQHSNQPQHF	TGTGCCAGCAGCTTAGCACAGCATAGCAATCAGCCCCAGCATTTT
TRBJ2-7	TRBD1	TRBV3-1/TRBV3-2	NA	CASSQEEGQGAEQYF	TGTGCCAGCAGCCAAGAGGAGGGACAGGGAGCCGAGCAGTACTTC